Listed below are T cell receptor beta chains from one sample, sequenced in a study of memory CD4+ T cells and cytomegalovirus serostatus. The assay was immunoSEQ multiplex PCR, and TCRdb's table has in-frame clones only and misses some. The top ten hold about 4.5% of the sample, which has roughly 67,000 clones, roughly three quarters seen once. The sequencing input was memory CD4+ T cells from blood. Receptors originate from an adult in good health and CMV-seropositive. CDR3s leave out the opening cysteine and the closing phenylalanine or tryptophan. A D gene is named only where the DNA matches it firmly.

d_gene	v_gene	j_gene	CDR3aa
TRBD1	TRBV2	TRBJ2-7	ASGDRGLYEQY
-	TRBV10-2	TRBJ2-2	ASSIRRGPDTGELF
-	TRBV6-5	TRBJ1-1	ASSYSGTKDTEAF
-	TRBV19	TRBJ2-5	ASSMGKTTETQY
TRBD2	TRBV4-2	TRBJ2-1	ASSPPGGSSYNEQF
TRBD2	TRBV11-2	TRBJ2-1	ASSSLTSSYNEQF
-	TRBV30	TRBJ1-2	AWSPNRDGGYT
-	TRBV6-1	TRBJ2-1	ASTEGSYNEQF
-	TRBV9	TRBJ1-6	ASSVGPSSYNSPLH
TRBD1	TRBV10-3	TRBJ1-2	AISESQGVDYGYT
TRBD2	TRBV18	TRBJ2-1	ASSPQRGGNEQF
-	TRBV9	TRBJ2-7	ASSKSELGTTLIYEQY
-	TRBV5-1	TRBJ2-4	ATPPPGRTNIQY
TRBD1	TRBV6-6	TRBJ2-7	ASSRTGTGFDEQY
-	TRBV9	TRBJ2-6	ASSVPGANVLT
TRBD1	TRBV2	TRBJ1-4	ASSYTGTGFEKLF
TRBD2	TRBV9	TRBJ2-5	ASSPRLAGETQY
TRBD1	TRBV5-1	TRBJ2-3	ASSSGQGLDTQY
-	TRBV18	TRBJ2-7	ASSPSQTAPSEQY
-	TRBV11-2	TRBJ2-1	ASSLARKSHNEQF
-	TRBV6-1	TRBJ1-5	ASSEAGSPYSNQPQH
-	TRBV29-1	TRBJ1-2	SVVKGGSYT
-	TRBV4-1	TRBJ2-5	ASSQDRMRAETQY
TRBD1	TRBV18	TRBJ1-5	ASSPPSGGGRPQH
TRBD2	TRBV5-4	TRBJ2-3	ASSHHSGEGDTQY
-	TRBV11-2	TRBJ2-2	ASSIIRGRGAGELF
-	TRBV4-1	TRBJ2-2	ASSPAAGGTGELF
-	TRBV4-3	TRBJ2-6	ASSQVRTTSGANVLT
-	TRBV28	TRBJ2-5	ASRTYGQKKETQY
-	TRBV4-2	TRBJ1-1	ASSLTWGNDVAEAF
TRBD2	TRBV2	TRBJ2-1	ASRRGSEQF
-	TRBV11-2	TRBJ2-6	ASSSDSSRSGANVLT
TRBD2	TRBV27	TRBJ2-1	ASSLRGTSGYNEQF
-	TRBV7-2	TRBJ2-4	ASTHAVLAKNIQY
-	TRBV30	TRBJ1-6	AWRPPGSDNSPLH
-	TRBV7-3	TRBJ1-1	ASSSQGLHTEAF
TRBD1	TRBV9	TRBJ2-2	ASSPWDRPGELF
-	TRBV29-1	TRBJ1-2	SVDSYGYT
-	TRBV25-1	TRBJ2-2	ASSDPEGGGRRSGELF
-	TRBV10-1	TRBJ2-2	ASSESFGRGHTGELF
TRBD2	TRBV27	TRBJ2-3	ASSRGLALEDTQY
-	TRBV10-3	TRBJ2-1	AISGQQGEQF
TRBD2	TRBV7-3	TRBJ2-2	ASSLQGLAENTGELF
TRBD2	TRBV7-9	TRBJ2-3	ASSLVLAVSTDTQY
-	TRBV28	TRBJ1-5	ASTRSGYQPQH
TRBD2	TRBV6-6	TRBJ2-7	AISGTSGSLEQY
-	TRBV6-6	TRBJ2-5	ASSYPPGREGTQY
-	TRBV29-1	TRBJ1-2	SVEKQGDGYT
-	TRBV20-1	TRBJ1-2	SGGDLYGYT
TRBD1	TRBV2	TRBJ1-5	ASNNDRGANQPQH
TRBD1	TRBV6-1	TRBJ2-5	ASSERTGVKTQY